This T cell receptor beta chain was observed in a study of T cells in Graves' hyperthyroidism and ophthalmopathy. Lactation, pregnancy, other autoimmune disease or uncontrolled infection excluded patients. Clinical symptoms, serum thyroxine, TRAb, thyroid ultrasound and orbital computed tomography informed diagnoses. The CDR3 runs 12 residues. The ends were cut back, 11 bases at V and 3 bases at J, with 13 bases in the middle. The V gene's germline CDR1 is SEHNR and CDR2 FQNEAQ (reference sequence). Authors of the study amplified TCR beta CDR3 regions from RNA transcripts. With the HTBI primer set, the TCR CDR3 went through a first round of RT-PCR. TCRdb processed the multiplex PCR reads anew with MiXCR; each CDR3 protein has one entry. Found here are 450,000 to 700,000 distinct CDR3 sequences, 46% of them singletons; the top ten hold roughly 19%. A note on this clonotype: Its antigen is not known. A much bigger clone sits one base away, suggesting this may be a read error. No conserved phenylalanine or tryptophan is present at the end of the CDR3, so a read error is the likely explanation.

Study-wide results and caveats: Most expanded thyroid clonotypes above 0.001 also appeared in blood. Using 13 V-J features, a model discriminated ophthalmopathy from stable hyperthyroidism.

The specimen was peripheral blood or thyroid tissue (not recorded which). This sequence originates from an adult woman with Graves' disease, either hyperthyroidism or ophthalmopathy (not recorded which). The J gene is TRBJ2-5, the V gene TRBV7-9; D not certain. The CDR3 loop is CAWSVTEETQYL. The CDR3 coding sequence is TGTGCCTGGAGTGTAACCGAAGAGACCCAGTACCTC.